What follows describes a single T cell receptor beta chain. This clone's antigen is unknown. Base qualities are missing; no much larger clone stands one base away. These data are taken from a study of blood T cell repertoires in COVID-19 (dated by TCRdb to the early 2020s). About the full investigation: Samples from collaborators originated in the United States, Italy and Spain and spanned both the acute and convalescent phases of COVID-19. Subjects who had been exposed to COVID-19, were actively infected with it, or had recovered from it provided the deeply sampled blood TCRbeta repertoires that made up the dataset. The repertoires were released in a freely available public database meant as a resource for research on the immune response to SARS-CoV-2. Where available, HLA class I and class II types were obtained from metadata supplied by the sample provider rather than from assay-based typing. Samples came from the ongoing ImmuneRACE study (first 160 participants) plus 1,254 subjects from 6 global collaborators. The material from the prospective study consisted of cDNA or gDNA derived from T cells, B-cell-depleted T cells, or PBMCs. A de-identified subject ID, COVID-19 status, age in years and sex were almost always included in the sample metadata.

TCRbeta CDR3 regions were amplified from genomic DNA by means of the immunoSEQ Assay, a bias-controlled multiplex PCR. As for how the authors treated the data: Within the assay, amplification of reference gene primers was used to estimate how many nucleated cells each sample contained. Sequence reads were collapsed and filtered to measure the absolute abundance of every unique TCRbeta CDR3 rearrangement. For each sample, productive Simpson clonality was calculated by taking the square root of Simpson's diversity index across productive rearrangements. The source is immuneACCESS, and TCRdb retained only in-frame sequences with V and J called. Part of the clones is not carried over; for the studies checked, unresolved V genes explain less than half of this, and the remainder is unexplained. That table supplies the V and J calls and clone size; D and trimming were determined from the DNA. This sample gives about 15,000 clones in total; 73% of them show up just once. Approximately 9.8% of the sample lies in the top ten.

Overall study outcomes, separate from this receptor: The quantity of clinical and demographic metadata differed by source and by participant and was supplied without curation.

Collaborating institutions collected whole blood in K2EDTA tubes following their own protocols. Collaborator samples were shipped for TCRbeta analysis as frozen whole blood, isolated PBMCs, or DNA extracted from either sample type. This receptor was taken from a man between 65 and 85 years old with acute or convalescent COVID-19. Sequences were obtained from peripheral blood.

The nucleotide sequence reads as follows: TGTGCCAGCAGTTTAAGGGGCACTCGCGGGGGGAACAATCAGCCCCAGCATTTT. The encoded protein is CASSLRGTRGGNNQPQHF. This receptor chain uses TRBV27 and TRBJ1-5; the D gene is possibly TRBD1, with 5 bases matching. V is shortened by 2 bases, J by 3 bases, and the region joining them spans 20 bases. The CDR3, from cysteine to phenylalanine, totals 18 residues. Only the CDR3 portion is preserved as DNA: 54 bases, with reading frame beginning at the first base. The germline V gene (reference sequence) provides CDR1 MNHEY and CDR2 SMNVEV.